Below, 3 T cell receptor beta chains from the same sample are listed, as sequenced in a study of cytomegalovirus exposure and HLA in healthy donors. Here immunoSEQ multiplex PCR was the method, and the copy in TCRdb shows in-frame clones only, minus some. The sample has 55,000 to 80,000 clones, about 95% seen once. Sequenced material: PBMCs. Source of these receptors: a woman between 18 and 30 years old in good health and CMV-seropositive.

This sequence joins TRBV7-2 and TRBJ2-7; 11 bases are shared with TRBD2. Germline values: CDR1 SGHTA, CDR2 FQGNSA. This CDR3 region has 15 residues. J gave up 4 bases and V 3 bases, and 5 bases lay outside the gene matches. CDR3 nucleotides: TGTGCCAGCAGCTTTAGCGGGGGGGGCTCGTACGAGCAGTACTTC. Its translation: CASSFSGGGSYEQYF.

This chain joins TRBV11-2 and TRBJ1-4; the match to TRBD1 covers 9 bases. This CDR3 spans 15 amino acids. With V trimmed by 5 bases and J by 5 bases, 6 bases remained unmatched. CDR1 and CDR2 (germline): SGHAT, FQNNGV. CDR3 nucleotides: TGTGCCAGCAGCCTACCGGGACAGGGCAATGAAAAACTGTTTTTT. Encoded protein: CASSLPGQGNEKLFF.

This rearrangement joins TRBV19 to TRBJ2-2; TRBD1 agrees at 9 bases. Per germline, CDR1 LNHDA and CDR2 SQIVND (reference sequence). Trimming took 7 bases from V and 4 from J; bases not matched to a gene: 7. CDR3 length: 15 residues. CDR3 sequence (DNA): TGTGCCAGTATTCGACAGGGGGAAGGCACCGGGGAGCTGTTTTTT. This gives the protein CASIRQGEGTGELFF.